The present entry profiles one T cell receptor (beta chain) with its context. This clonotype was detected many times. It has no known antigen specificity. No much larger clonotype is one base removed from it; base qualities were not supplied. The TCR beta CDR3 regions were amplified from the RNA transcripts. A first-round RT-PCR of the TCR CDR3 used the HTBI primer set with the Qiagen OneStep RT-PCR kit. Libraries were constructed in a second round of multiplex PCR, after which size selection and purification were carried out. The libraries were sequenced on an Illumina HiSeq2000 using paired-end 100 bp reads. The study's own analysis went as follows. SOAPnuke was used to process the raw data, with reads discarded if the reads contained adapters or uncalled bases, had a mean Phred below 15, or lacked an exact constant-primer or identifier match. COPE v1.2.5 was used to merge high-quality paired reads, and clonotypes were defined as unique nucleotide sequences. MiTCR v1.1 was used to align the clonotypes against IMGT TRBV, TRBD and TRBJ reference segments. Only V-J combinations with frequency above 0.0001, covering approximately 99% of repertoires, were analysed. The TCS score was defined as F50 (clonal expansion) divided by E x V (chaos), with BLOSUM62-based TCRdist calculated between CDR3 peptides within each V-J. Welch's t-statistics and random forest reduced roughly 540 V-J features to 13, which were used in a naive Bayes classifier (R e1071). In-frame beta chains were kept once TCRdb had trimmed the public reads at Q25 with fastp and called clones with MiXCR. Every entry covers one CDR3 protein and lists the most common genes and DNA from its rows. It is TCRdb's table, rather than the study itself, that gives the V and J calls and clone size. In all, the sample holds 300,000 to 400,000 distinct CDR3 sequences, and 14% of those were seen once. The ten biggest clones cover 20% to 25% of the sample.

The sample originates from a study of T cells in Graves' hyperthyroidism and ophthalmopathy (dated by TCRdb to between 2018 and 2020). As for the study more broadly: Peripheral blood samples were taken at initial diagnosis, before any treatment was given. To identify distinguishing TCR V-J signatures, a discovery cohort of 90 to 100 patients was used, comprising some 43 with Graves' ophthalmopathy and around 60 with stable Graves' hyperthyroidism. An independent validation cohort of around 20 hyperthyroidism patients and 17 patients who later progressed to ophthalmopathy tested prospective prediction of ophthalmopathy. The approximately 97 discovery patients were randomly divided into training and test sets at a 7:3 ratio. In roughly six Graves' hyperthyroidism patients, the study also compared T-cell repertoires from thyroid tissue with T-cell repertoires from blood. After blood sampling, hyperthyroidism patients were treated with methimazole at a starting dose of 30 mg daily, and ophthalmopathy patients were treated with high-dose intravenous methylprednisolone. TCR Vbeta CDR3 sequencing of approximately 140 peripheral blood samples (fewer than 45 ophthalmopathy, roughly 74 hyperthyroidism and approximately 17 progressor patients) is reported in the paper.

V is reduced by 1 base and J by 1 base, leaving a spacing of 20 bases between them. There are 17 amino acids in the CDR3, from cysteine to phenylalanine inclusive. The sequence is cut down to CDR3 DNA, 51 bases in frame from base 1. Via the germline V gene (reference sequence), CDR1 is DFQATT and CDR2 SNEGSKA. Overall study results and their limits: No statistical method was used to set the sample size in advance, and investigators knew the group allocation. Most expanded thyroid clonotypes (frequency above 0.001) were also found in blood, which suggests that blood repertoires may mirror thyroid immune responses. During validation, the model predicted progression to ophthalmopathy a median of about 5.9 months ahead of onset, with around 71% sensitivity and about 72% specificity. Ophthalmopathy was separated from stable hyperthyroidism by a 13 V-J signature model, with approximately 85% sensitivity and 81% to 82% specificity obtained in cross-validation and 80%/75% obtained in testing.

A patient counted as having stable Graves' hyperthyroidism if no progression to ophthalmopathy occurred over 18 months of follow-up. Hyperthyroidism patients were aged 18 to 65 years and newly diagnosed, with disease duration of less than 2 months. Patients with uncontrolled infections, other autoimmune diseases, pregnancy or lactation were excluded. Clinical symptoms, serum thyroxine and TRAb, thyroid ultrasound, and orbital computed tomography formed the basis for the diagnoses. PBMCs were separated from 7.5 to 10 ml of fresh peripheral blood using Ficoll-Paque density gradient centrifugation. Total RNA was extracted with Trizol reagent, and quality was checked on an Agilent 2100 Bioanalyzer.

Sequencing was carried out using blood. The TCR originated in a woman aged 25 to 39 with Graves' hyperthyroidism. The rearranged chain carries TRBV20-1 and TRBJ2-7; the D gene is possibly TRBD1 or TRBD2, each agreeing over 6 bases. The nucleotide sequence reads TGCAGTGCTAGAGCCCTCTCTTCAGGAGGGGGGTCCTACGAGCAGTACTTC. This gives the protein CSARALSSGGGSYEQYF.